A selection of T cell receptor beta chains follows, all from one sample in a study of cytomegalovirus exposure and HLA in healthy donors. Assay: immunoSEQ multiplex PCR; the TCRdb copy retains only in-frame clones and omits some. This table has around 190,000 clones, around 77% appearing once. Material for sequencing was PBMCs. All receptors derive from a woman aged 25 to 39 in good health and CMV-seronegative. The CDR3 runs from the conserved cysteine through the conserved F or W. Fields, in order: clone size, CDR3 length, D gene, J gene, V gene, CDR3 DNA, CDR3 protein. A D gene is named only where the DNA matches it firmly. A row's size may be missing; if present it is once, few, many or a size class.

size: NA
length: 15
D: TRBD1
J: TRBJ1-6
V: TRBV5-8
DNA: TGTGCCAGCAGCTTGGTTGGACAGGGAAATTCACCCCTCCACTTT
CDR3: CASSLVGQGNSPLHF

size: NA
length: 14
D: TRBD2
J: TRBJ2-1
V: TRBV2
DNA: TGTGCCAGCAGCCGGGGGGGGGCCTACAATGAGCAGTTCTTC
CDR3: CASSRGGAYNEQFF

size: NA
length: 18
D: NA
J: TRBJ2-1
V: TRBV7-6
DNA: TGTGCCAGCAGCTTATTGAGCAGGGGGAGAGGAGGGCCCAATGAGCAGTTCTTC
CDR3: CASSLLSRGRGGPNEQFF

size: NA
length: 13
D: NA
J: TRBJ1-2
V: TRBV6-5
DNA: TGTGCCAGCAGTCTAGACAGGTTCTATGGCTACACCTTC
CDR3: CASSLDRFYGYTF

size: NA
length: 15
D: TRBD1
J: TRBJ2-3
V: TRBV27
DNA: TGTGCCAGCAGCTTTCACGGGACAGGGGAGGATACGCAGTATTTT
CDR3: CASSFHGTGEDTQYF

size: NA
length: 12
D: NA
J: TRBJ2-7
V: TRBV7-9
DNA: TGTGCCAGCAGCTTAGGAGTTTACGAGCAGTACTTC
CDR3: CASSLGVYEQYF

size: NA
length: 20
D: TRBD2
J: TRBJ2-1
V: TRBV10-3
DNA: TGTGCCATCAGCTTCCCTTTGACTAGCGGGGGCCCTAGCTCCTACAATGAGCAGTTCTTC
CDR3: CAISFPLTSGGPSSYNEQFF

size: few
length: 14
D: NA
J: TRBJ1-4
V: TRBV5-1
DNA: TGCGCCAGCAGCGCGACGGCAGCGTTTGAAAAACTGTTTTTT
CDR3: CASSATAAFEKLFF

size: few
length: 12
D: NA
J: TRBJ1-1
V: TRBV29-1
DNA: TGCAGCGTTGAAAGGGGATATACTGAAGCTTTCTTT
CDR3: CSVERGYTEAFF

size: NA
length: 16
D: TRBD1
J: TRBJ1-6
V: TRBV6-1
DNA: TGTGCCAGCAGTGAAACCCCGGGACAGGGACGATCACCCCTCCACTTT
CDR3: CASSETPGQGRSPLHF

size: NA
length: 14
D: NA
J: TRBJ1-2
V: TRBV6-5
DNA: TGTGCCAGCAGGCCCTCCGCCCCGGGCTATGGCTACACCTTC
CDR3: CASRPSAPGYGYTF

size: once
length: 14
D: NA
J: TRBJ1-1
V: TRBV5-4
DNA: TGTGCCAGCAGCTTGTGGGGCCCGAGCACTGAAGCTTTCTTT
CDR3: CASSLWGPSTEAFF

size: few
length: 16
D: TRBD1
J: TRBJ2-7
V: TRBV5-4
DNA: TGTGCCAGCAGCTTGGCCTCAGGACAGGGATACTACGAGCAGTACTTC
CDR3: CASSLASGQGYYEQYF

size: once
length: 15
D: NA
J: TRBJ1-1
V: TRBV7-9
DNA: TGTGCCAGCAGCTCCCGAGGACAGCTTAATAATGAAGCTTTCTTT
CDR3: CASSSRGQLNNEAFF

size: NA
length: 16
D: NA
J: TRBJ2-1
V: TRBV4-1
DNA: TGCGCCAGCAGCCAGAAGGGGGAGGGCCGATTCAATGAGCAGTTCTTC
CDR3: CASSQKGEGRFNEQFF

size: NA
length: 16
D: TRBD2
J: TRBJ2-1
V: TRBV7-6
DNA: TGTGCCAGCAGCAGCCCCCCGGGAGGCTTAAACAATGAGCAGTTCTTC
CDR3: CASSSPPGGLNNEQFF

size: NA
length: 12
D: NA
J: TRBJ2-5
V: TRBV7-9
DNA: TGTTCCTCTAGCGACGAGGGGGAGACCCAGTACTTC
CDR3: CSSSDEGETQYF

size: NA
length: 14
D: TRBD1
J: TRBJ1-5
V: TRBV6-1
DNA: TGTGCCAGCAGAAAACAGGGGTACAATCAGCCCCAGCATTTT
CDR3: CASRKQGYNQPQHF

size: NA
length: 13
D: NA
J: TRBJ2-5
V: TRBV5-6
DNA: TGTGCCAGCAGCTCGCGAGGCCAAGAGACCCAGTACTTC
CDR3: CASSSRGQETQYF

size: NA
length: 13
D: NA
J: TRBJ2-7
V: TRBV4-1
DNA: TGCGCCAGCAGCCAGATCGGGGTTTACGAGCAGTACTTC
CDR3: CASSQIGVYEQYF

size: NA
length: 13
D: NA
J: TRBJ1-1
V: TRBV18
DNA: TGTGCCAGCTCTACAGACATGAACACTGAAGCTTTCTTT
CDR3: CASSTDMNTEAFF

size: few
length: 17
D: TRBD2
J: TRBJ2-7
V: TRBV27
DNA: TGTGCCAGCAGTCCCCCGCCGGCTAGCGGGAGGGCCTATGAGCAGTACTTC
CDR3: CASSPPPASGRAYEQYF

size: few
length: 16
D: TRBD1
J: TRBJ2-7
V: TRBV11-2
DNA: TGTGCCAGCAGCTTAGGTTCCGGACAGGGGGTCTACGAGCAGTACTTC
CDR3: CASSLGSGQGVYEQYF

size: NA
length: 14
D: NA
J: TRBJ1-4
V: TRBV2
DNA: TGTGCCAGCGGGAAGGACAGAACTAATGAAAAACTGTTTTTT
CDR3: CASGKDRTNEKLFF

size: NA
length: 13
D: NA
J: TRBJ2-7
V: TRBV6-5
DNA: TGTGCCAGCAGTTACTCGATTGGGGGCGAGCAGTACTTC
CDR3: CASSYSIGGEQYF

size: NA
length: 16
D: NA
J: TRBJ2-5
V: TRBV28
DNA: TGTGCCAGCAGTTTATACGGGGGGCGCGACCAAGAGACCCAGTACTTC
CDR3: CASSLYGGRDQETQYF

size: NA
length: 16
D: TRBD1
J: TRBJ1-5
V: TRBV10-3
DNA: TGTGCCACTCAGGAGGAACATCAGGGGGCGAGTCAGCCCCAGCATTTT
CDR3: CATQEEHQGASQPQHF

size: NA
length: 17
D: NA
J: TRBJ1-3
V: TRBV15
DNA: TGTGCCACCAGCAGAACGACTCCGCACAGGTCGGGAAACACCATATATTTT
CDR3: CATSRTTPHRSGNTIYF

size: NA
length: 15
D: TRBD2
J: TRBJ2-5
V: TRBV30
DNA: TGTGCCTGGAGTTCCCTTAGAGCGGGGGCGGAGACCCAGTACTTC
CDR3: CAWSSLRAGAETQYF

size: NA
length: 13
D: NA
J: TRBJ2-7
V: TRBV5-6
DNA: TGTGCCAGCAGCATTACTACAACCTACGAGCAGTACTTC
CDR3: CASSITTTYEQYF

size: NA
length: 18
D: TRBD1
J: TRBJ2-5
V: TRBV4-2
DNA: TGTGCCAGCAGCCAAGGGTATCCGGGACAGGGTTCGGAAGAGACCCAGTACTTC
CDR3: CASSQGYPGQGSEETQYF

size: once
length: 15
D: NA
J: TRBJ2-5
V: TRBV2
DNA: TGTGCCAGCAGTGGTCCGGACAGAGCCCAAGAGACCCAGTACTTC
CDR3: CASSGPDRAQETQYF

size: once
length: 11
D: NA
J: TRBJ2-7
V: TRBV20-1
DNA: TGCAGTGGCGGGACAGTCTACGAGCAGTACTTC
CDR3: CSGGTVYEQYF

size: once
length: 17
D: TRBD2
J: TRBJ2-6
V: TRBV19
DNA: TGTGCCAGTAGTATGCCCCGGGGGGTCTCTGGGGCCAACGTCCTGACTTTC
CDR3: CASSMPRGVSGANVLTF

size: NA
length: 13
D: NA
J: TRBJ2-1
V: TRBV19
DNA: TGTGCCAGTAAGCTAGTTGGGTCTAATGAGCAGTTCTTC
CDR3: CASKLVGSNEQFF

size: NA
length: 16
D: TRBD1
J: TRBJ1-5
V: TRBV6-6
DNA: TGTGCCAGCAGTTACCCGACAGGGGGCGGCAATCAGCCCCAGCATTTT
CDR3: CASSYPTGGGNQPQHF

size: NA
length: 21
D: NA
J: TRBJ1-5
V: TRBV21-1
DNA: TGTGCCAGCAGCCTCAAATACCGTGACAGGGGGGTCCCCTGGGGCCATCAGCCCCAGCATTTT
CDR3: CASSLKYRDRGVPWGHQPQHF